Listed here are 32 T cell receptor beta chains from one sample, sequenced in a study of shared clonotypes between healthy human individuals. Profiling relied on immunoSEQ multiplex PCR, and the TCRdb table lists in-frame clones only, not all of them. The table includes about 2.5 million clones, just under 95% detected once. Sequenced: naive CD4+ T cells from PBMCs. As to subset: CD45RA+ positively selected. The origin of the receptors is a man aged 18 to 29 in good health. Some clones in this sample may be carry-over from other donors' samples.

The gene calls are TRBV6-1 and TRBJ2-5, with D possibly matching TRBD1 (6 bases). V lost 7 bases, J lost 5 bases, and 20 bases lay in between. Germline V lookup: CDR1 MNHNS, CDR2 SASEGT. The CDR3 is made up of 15 amino acids. Here the CDR3 DNA reads TGTGCCAGCAACCCCGGGTGGACAGCAGCCGAGACCCAGTACTTC. Translated, it gives CASNPGWTAAETQYF.

This chain uses TRBV18 with TRBJ2-3, with a weak D call TRBD2 (6 bases). Germline V gene lookup returns CDR1 KGHSH and CDR2 LQKENI. The CDR3 extends over 17 amino acids. The V gene lost 2 bases and the J gene lost 1 base, with 16 bases spanning the gap. The CDR3 spells CASSPMGPSVRTDTQYF. The CDR3 DNA follows: TGTGCCAGCTCACCAATGGGCCCTAGCGTACGCACAGATACGCAGTATTTT.

This clone was recorded only once. The CDR3 loop reads CASSPENTGELFF. The DNA of the CDR3 is TGTGCCAGCAGTCCAGAGAACACCGGGGAGCTGTTTTTT. V gene TRBV6-4 combines with J gene TRBJ2-2; no reliable D call. The ends were cut back, 5 bases at V and 1 base at J, with 5 bases in the middle. The CDR3 is made up of 13 amino acids. Germline-derived CDR1 and CDR2 are MRHNA and SNTAGT.

This chain uses TRBV28 with TRBJ1-2; D is possibly TRBD1 (5 bases). This CDR3 region has 14 residues. The germline V gene has CDR1 MDHEN and CDR2 SYDVKM. V dropped 4 bases and J dropped 3 bases, with 12 bases sitting between them. This CDR3 is CASSSPGTDYGYTF. Here the CDR3 DNA reads TGTGCCAGCAGTTCACCCGGGACGGACTATGGCTACACCTTC.

The rearrangement links TRBV30 to TRBJ1-6; no clear D gene. CDR3 length: 13 amino acids. The V end was cut by 0 bases, the J end by 7 bases, with 7 bases between. Germline CDR1 and CDR2: GTSNPN and SVGIG (reference sequence). The CDR3 region has the DNA TGTGCCTGGAGTGTACAGACCAATTCACCCCTCCACTTT. Its translation: CAWSVQTNSPLHF.

The chain combines TRBV6-1 with TRBJ2-1; D is unclear. Trimming took 2 bases from V and 6 from J, leaving 2 bases between them. Germline CDR1 and CDR2: MNHNS and SASEGT. The CDR3 is 11 residues long. The CDR3 bases are TGTGCCAGCAGTGAAACCAATGAGCAGTTCTTC. It encodes CASSETNEQFF.

CDR3 in DNA: TGTGCCAGCAGTGGAATCCTAGCGGGGGAGGCCCAGTACTTC. It codes for CASSGILAGEAQYF. The genes are TRBV2 and TRBJ2-5; 10 bases are shared with TRBD2. This CDR3 contains 14 residues. Germline trimming cut 4 bases from V and 9 bases from J; bases unmatched to any gene: 8. Germline CDR1 SNHLY, CDR2 FYNNEI.

The gene calls are TRBV27 and TRBJ2-2, with D uncertain. The CDR3 has 14 residues. Trimming cost V 8 bases and J 1 base, with 11 bases left between them. Germline V gene data show CDR1 as MNHEY and CDR2 as SMNVEV (reference sequence). The DNA of the CDR3 is TGTGCCAGCGGTCCCCCGGTGAACACCGGGGAGCTGTTTTTT. Protein: CASGPPVNTGELFF.

The chain employs TRBV19 and TRBJ2-2; D remains unclear. The CDR3 totals 13 residues. Germline lookup yields CDR1 LNHDA and CDR2 SQIVND (reference sequence). The V and J ends lost 6 bases and 7 bases respectively, with 12 bases between them. CDR3 DNA sequence: TGTGCCAGTAGCCCCTTTAAGGGCGGGGAGCTGTTTTTT. It encodes CASSPFKGGELFF.

The J gene is TRBJ2-1, the V gene TRBV14, with unresolved D. The CDR3 runs to 12 residues. Germline V gives CDR1 SGHDN, CDR2 FVKESK. V shed 4 bases and J shed 9 bases, with 10 bases lying between them. CDR3 in DNA: TGTGCCAGCAGCCTTGATTTGGGTGAGCAGTTCTTC. This codes for CASSLDLGEQFF.

This chain links TRBV9 with TRBJ2-7, with no clear D. From germline, CDR1 is SGDLS and CDR2 YYNGEE. This CDR3 contains 13 residues. Trimming took 2 bases from V and 2 from J, leaving 8 bases between them. The DNA of the CDR3 is TGTGCCAGCAGCGTGGCCCCCGCCTACGAGCAGTACTTC. It encodes CASSVAPAYEQYF.

The chain recombines TRBV5-1 with TRBJ1-1; a possible D gene is TRBD1 (6 bases). The CDR3 is made up of 13 amino acids. The germline V gene encodes CDR1 SGHRS and CDR2 YFSETQ. V lost 1 base, J lost 7 bases, and 11 bases lay in between. CDR3 loop: CASSLTGTVEAFF. DNA for the CDR3: TGCGCCAGCAGCTTGACAGGGACGGTTGAAGCTTTCTTT.

The chain combines TRBV29-1 with TRBJ2-7; TRBD1 aligns across 10 bases. Germline V gene lookup returns CDR1 SQVTM and CDR2 ANQGSEA. V lost 6 bases, J lost 6 bases, and 11 bases stayed unmatched. This CDR3 has 14 residues. This chain's CDR3 is CSVRAGTGVREQYF. CDR3 nucleotides: TGCAGCGTGAGGGCCGGGACAGGGGTTCGCGAGCAGTACTTC.

About this clone: The sample holds other DNA sequences that translate to the same CDR3. The chain combines TRBV7-3 with TRBJ2-7; a weak D match, TRBD2 (5 bases). The germline V and J ends were trimmed by 5 bases and 0 bases, with 8 bases remaining between them. This CDR3 contains 13 residues. CDR1 SGHTA and CDR2 FQGTGA come from the germline V gene. The CDR3 DNA reads TGTGCCAGCAGCCGGACTCCCTCCTACGAGCAGTACTTC. It codes for CASSRTPSYEQYF.

The chain recombines TRBV25-1 with TRBJ1-2; possibly TRBD1 for D (6 bases). The CDR3 is 12 residues long. Trimming removed 2 bases at V and 8 bases at J, with 9 bases between. The germline V gene has CDR1 MGHDK and CDR2 SYGVNS. The CDR3 loop reads CASSETGNGYTF. CDR3 nucleotide sequence: TGTGCCAGCAGTGAAACAGGGAACGGCTACACCTTC.

This sequence joins TRBV2 and TRBJ2-1, with TRBD2 matching over 8 bases. Germline V lookup: CDR1 SNHLY, CDR2 FYNNEI. Germline trimming cut 7 bases from V and 0 bases from J; bases unmatched to any gene: 11. This CDR3 has 17 amino acids. CDR3 sequence: CASKGDSGIISYNEQFF. In DNA form, the CDR3 reads TGTGCCAGCAAGGGAGATAGCGGGATAATCTCCTACAATGAGCAGTTCTTC. The complete variable domain, with remaining parts taken from reference TRBV2 and TRBJ2-1, reads EPEVTQTPSHQVTQMGQEVILRCVPISNHLYFYWYRQILGQKVEFLVSFYNNEISEKSEIFDDQFSVERPDGSNFTLKIRSTKLEDSAMYFCASKGDSGIISYNEQFFGPGTRLTVL.

This chain uses TRBV29-1 with TRBJ2-5; perhaps D is TRBD1 or TRBD2 (6 bases each). The CDR3 consists of 16 residues. The V end was cut by 5 bases, the J end by 5 bases, with 24 bases between. CDR1 is SQVTM and CDR2 is ANQGSEA in the germline V gene. The chain's CDR3 is CSVLPGASTGGETQYF. CDR3 nucleotide sequence: TGCAGCGTTTTGCCAGGGGCGAGCACTGGGGGGGAGACCCAGTACTTC. The variable domain in full, with the rest retrieved from reference TRBV29-1 and TRBJ2-5, is SAVISQKPSRDICQRGTSLTIQCQVDSQVTMMFWYRQQPGQSLTLIATANQGSEATYESGFVIDKFPISRPNLTFSTLTVSNMSPEDSSIYLCSVLPGASTGGETQYFGPGTRLLVL.

The genes are TRBV29-1 and TRBJ2-7; unclear D gene. Deletions cut 4 bases from V and 2 bases from J, with 18 bases between. Germline V gene data show CDR1 as SQVTM and CDR2 as ANQGSEA. The CDR3 has 15 residues. CDR3 in amino acids: CSVVWFVRDTYEQYF. The CDR3, as DNA: TGCAGCGTTGTCTGGTTCGTCCGAGACACCTACGAGCAGTACTTC.

On this clone itself: At the DNA level, this CDR3 is encoded by other sequences in the same sample as well. V is TRBV6-5 and J is TRBJ1-2; the D gene is possibly TRBD1 (6 bases). CDR1 and CDR2 (germline): MNHEY, SVGAGI. CDR3 size: 14 residues. Trimming left V 0 bases short and J 5 bases short, with 10 bases between. CDR3 region: CASSYSRGAYGYTF. DNA for the CDR3: TGTGCCAGCAGTTACTCGCGGGGGGCATATGGCTACACCTTC.

This clone was seen once. The gene calls are TRBV5-1 and TRBJ2-1; D unresolved. V was trimmed by 2 bases and J by 8 bases, leaving 11 bases between them. Per the germline V gene, CDR1 is SGHRS and CDR2 is YFSETQ. This CDR3 is 13 amino acids long. The CDR3 DNA reads as TGCGCCAGCAGCTTAATTGGACGTTATGAGCAGTTCTTC. Its protein is CASSLIGRYEQFF.

The CDR3 bases are TGTGCCAGCAGTTTATCGGTAGCGGACTATGGCTACACCTTC. It codes for CASSLSVADYGYTF. The chain recombines TRBV27 with TRBJ1-2; D gene uncertain. Germline V gene data show CDR1 as MNHEY and CDR2 as SMNVEV (reference sequence). This CDR3 contains 14 residues. Trimming removed 0 bases from V and 3 bases from J, with 8 bases in between.

Comments on this clone: Other DNA sequences of this sample code for an identical CDR3. The chain recombines TRBV15 with TRBJ1-1; the D is unclear. Germline CDR1 LNHNV, CDR2 YYDKDF (reference sequence). CDR3 length: 12 residues. V shed 1 base and J shed 5 bases, with 5 bases lying between them. CDR3 sequence: CATSRGWTEAFF. In nucleotides, the CDR3 is TGTGCCACCAGCAGAGGATGGACTGAAGCTTTCTTT.

This chain joins TRBV18 and TRBJ2-5; D is perhaps TRBD2 (5 bases). Trimming took 1 base from V and 2 from J, leaving 11 bases between them. This CDR3 comprises 15 residues. Germline V gene sequence: CDR1 KGHSH, CDR2 LQKENI. The CDR3 protein is CASSPLSVVQETQYF. The CDR3 DNA sequence: TGTGCCAGCTCACCACTTAGCGTCGTACAAGAGACCCAGTACTTC. The whole variable domain, filled in from reference TRBV18 and TRBJ2-5, reads NAGVMQNPRHLVRRRGQEARLRCSPMKGHSHVYWYRQLPEEGLKFMVYLQKENIIDESGMPKERFSAEFPKEGPSILRIQQVVRGDSAAYFCASSPLSVVQETQYFGPGTRLLVL.

The gene calls are TRBV28 and TRBJ2-1; D is tentatively TRBD1 or TRBD2 (5 bases each). The CDR3 contains 14 residues. The V and J ends lost 3 bases and 9 bases respectively, with 15 bases between them. Germline V gene sequence: CDR1 MDHEN, CDR2 SYDVKM. The CDR3 protein is CASSLRGWDGEQFF. CDR3 nucleotide sequence: TGTGCCAGCAGTTTGAGGGGATGGGATGGTGAGCAGTTCTTC.

A single count supports this clone. The chain recombines TRBV27 with TRBJ2-1, with D maybe TRBD2 (6 bases). V lost 1 base and J lost 9, with 25 bases in between. Germline V gene lookup returns CDR1 MNHEY and CDR2 SMNVEV (reference sequence). This CDR3 is built from 18 residues. CDR3 sequence (DNA): TGTGCCAGCAGTTTATGGAATGTGTCGTGGGAGGTTAAACCTGAGCAGTTCTTC. Protein product: CASSLWNVSWEVKPEQFF.

V and J are TRBV7-9 and TRBJ2-3; possibly TRBD2 for D (5 bases). Trimming took 3 bases from V and 2 from J, leaving 12 bases between them. CDR1 and CDR2 from the germline V gene are SEHNR and FQNEAQ (reference sequence). This CDR3 has 15 amino acids. CDR3 residues: CASSFEGPSTDTQYF. CDR3 DNA: TGTGCCAGCAGCTTTGAGGGTCCCTCCACAGATACGCAGTATTTT.

The V gene is TRBV2, the J gene TRBJ2-3, with a possible D match to TRBD2 (5 bases). This CDR3 has 17 amino acids. CDR1 and CDR2 (germline): SNHLY, FYNNEI. V was pared by 4 bases and J by 5 bases, with 22 bases between. This CDR3 reads CASSVTFVGPSGDTQYF. The CDR3 DNA sequence: TGTGCCAGCAGTGTTACATTCGTGGGCCCCAGCGGAGATACGCAGTATTTT.

The chain links TRBV5-1 to TRBJ2-7; unclear D gene. The CDR3 loop spans 16 amino acids. From germline, CDR1 is SGHRS and CDR2 YFSETQ. V was trimmed by 4 bases and J by 1 base, leaving 18 bases between them. As DNA, the CDR3 is TGCGCCAGCAGCGTAACACCGGGCGCCAATTCCTACGAGCAGTACTTC. Translation: CASSVTPGANSYEQYF.

The chain combines TRBV5-1 with TRBJ1-2, with 8 bases aligning to TRBD1. Trimming cost V 6 bases and J 4 bases; bases outside gene matches: 5. CDR3 size: 13 residues. Germline V gene lookup returns CDR1 SGHRS and CDR2 YFSETQ. Here the CDR3 DNA reads TGCGCCAGCACTCAGGGGGCTAGCTATGGCTACACCTTC. It is translated as CASTQGASYGYTF.

V and J are TRBV28 and TRBJ2-5; no firm D call. The V and J ends lost 3 bases and 4 bases respectively, with 24 bases between them. CDR3 length: 18 residues. Per germline, CDR1 MDHEN and CDR2 SYDVKM. CDR3 nucleotide sequence: TGTGCCAGCAGTTTTTTAAGCAGTCTTGCGATGGGCCGAGAGACCCAGTACTTC. This encodes CASSFLSSLAMGRETQYF.

The CDR3 coding sequence is TGTGCCAGCAGTTACATAAACAGGGTCACTGAAGCTTTCTTT. It codes for CASSYINRVTEAFF. The chain is built from TRBV6-5 and TRBJ1-1; tentatively, D is TRBD1 (6 bases). Germline lookup yields CDR1 MNHEY and CDR2 SVGAGI. The CDR3 extends over 14 amino acids. V was pared by 2 bases and J by 4 bases, with 11 bases between.

CDR3 DNA: TGTGCCAGCAATTCCCCGGACAGGGGTGAAGCTTTCTTT. This encodes CASNSPDRGEAFF. The rearrangement uses TRBV28 and TRBJ1-1; 9 bases fit TRBD1. The CDR3 is made up of 13 amino acids. V lost 7 bases and J lost 7; bases outside the gene matches: 7. The germline V gene has CDR1 MDHEN and CDR2 SYDVKM.